Listed below are T cell receptor beta chains from one sample, sequenced in a study of cytomegalovirus exposure and HLA in healthy donors. Using immunoSEQ multiplex PCR, the repertoire was profiled, and TCRdb retains in-frame clones only, with some absent. This table holds over 150,000 clones, more than 60% found once. Material for sequencing was PBMCs. The origin of the receptors is a male donor in good health and CMV-seronegative. The CDR3 runs from the conserved cysteine through the conserved F or W. The D gene is left open where the match is weak. Not all rows give a size; the values are once, few, many and, for expanded clones, a class.

V	size	D	J	CDR3	DNA
TRBV5-1	NA	NA	TRBJ2-5	CASRPGVEETQYF	TGCGCCAGCAGACCAGGGGTGGAGGAGACCCAGTACTTC
TRBV19	NA	TRBD1	TRBJ1-2	CASSGQVIYGYTF	TGTGCCAGTAGTGGACAGGTTATCTATGGCTACACCTTC
TRBV29-1	few	NA	TRBJ2-6	CSVVRLKLWSVLTF	TGCAGCGTTGTCCGACTGAAACTCTGGAGCGTCCTGACTTTC
TRBV14	NA	NA	TRBJ1-1	CASSQQPFGATEAFF	TGTGCCAGCAGCCAACAACCCTTTGGGGCCACTGAAGCTTTCTTT
TRBV18	NA	NA	TRBJ1-2	CASSPREVYGYTF	TGTGCCAGCTCACCCCGGGAGGTCTATGGCTACACCTTC
TRBV18	NA	TRBD1	TRBJ2-5	CASSPDRVQETQYF	TGTGCCAGCTCACCCGACAGGGTCCAAGAGACCCAGTACTTC
TRBV27	NA	TRBD2	TRBJ2-7	CAGSPPGLAGYYEQYF	TGTGCCGGCAGTCCGCCGGGACTAGCGGGATACTACGAGCAGTACTTC
TRBV6-5	NA	NA	TRBJ1-2	CASSSGPRDYGYTF	TGTGCCAGCAGTTCAGGGCCCCGGGACTATGGCTACACCTTC
TRBV7-3	few	NA	TRBJ2-1	CASSLLTRTDEQFF	TGTGCCAGCAGCCTACTCACTAGAACGGATGAGCAGTTCTTC
TRBV7-2	few	NA	TRBJ2-1	CASARTPLYEQFF	TGTGCCAGCGCCAGGACTCCCTTGTATGAGCAGTTCTTC